This record looks at one TCR beta chain sequence and its context. Its antigen is currently unknown. The sample originates from a study of CD8+ T cells in alopecia areata. Study-level results: Persistence of many expanded lesional clones was seen in scalp and blood during tofacitinib.

TCR sequencing used cDNA made by reverse transcription of extracted RNA. Generated by immunoSEQ multiplex PCR, the TCRdb table keeps only in-frame clones and is missing some. In the table there are 150,000 to 200,000 clones, around 60% of which are singletons. With V trimmed by 0 bases and J by 4 bases, 9 bases remained unmatched. Germline V gene lookup returns CDR1 SGHRS and CDR2 YFSETQ. The CDR3 contains 16 residues. The treatment denotes: oral pan-JAK inhibitor, 5-10 mg twice daily. Alopecia areata patients gave lesional scalp punch biopsies and peripheral blood samples. The origin of this receptor is a human donor with alopecia areata. The J gene is TRBJ2-5, the V gene TRBV5-1; TRBD2 agrees at 7 bases. Sequenced material: CD4+ T cells sorted from blood, taken around week 47, from a patient treated with tofacitinib. The CDR3 loop is CASSLAIAGILETQYF. The DNA for the CDR3 is TGCGCCAGCAGCTTGGCGATAGCGGGTATCCTAGAGACCCAGTACTTC.